This TCR beta chain is drawn from a study of HIV-infected patients and healthy controls (dated by TCRdb to 2013 to 2014). This clonotype turned up a few times. This receptor's antigen is unknown. Per-nucleotide qualities are absent, and no much larger clonotype sits a single base away. The library was obtained by 5' RACE. TCRdb lists the instrument as Illumina MiSeq. In TCRdb, the public reads were trimmed at Q25 with fastp and aligned with MiXCR, with productive beta chains retained. When rows share a CDR3 protein, they turn into one entry using the most common DNA and genes. This sample is represented by around 18,000 distinct CDR3 sequences; roughly 17% of them were singletons. Jointly, the top ten make up 20% to 25% of the sample. Its CDR3 holds 12 amino acids, cysteine through phenylalanine. Only CDR3 DNA is held: 36 bases, read in frame from base 1. From a lookup of the germline V gene (reference sequence), CDR1 and CDR2 are DFQATT and SNEGSKA. V is clipped by 5 bases and J by 6 bases, and the sequence between their germline boundaries is 13 bases long.

The origin of this receptor is a human donor in good health. Sequencing was performed on CD8+ T cells from blood. The receptor chain draws on TRBV20-1 and TRBJ1-1; a tentative D match to TRBD1 spans 5 bases. The DNA sequence follows: TGCAGTGCTGGCCTTGGGGGGGCTGAAGCTTTCTTT. This encodes CSAGLGGAEAFF.